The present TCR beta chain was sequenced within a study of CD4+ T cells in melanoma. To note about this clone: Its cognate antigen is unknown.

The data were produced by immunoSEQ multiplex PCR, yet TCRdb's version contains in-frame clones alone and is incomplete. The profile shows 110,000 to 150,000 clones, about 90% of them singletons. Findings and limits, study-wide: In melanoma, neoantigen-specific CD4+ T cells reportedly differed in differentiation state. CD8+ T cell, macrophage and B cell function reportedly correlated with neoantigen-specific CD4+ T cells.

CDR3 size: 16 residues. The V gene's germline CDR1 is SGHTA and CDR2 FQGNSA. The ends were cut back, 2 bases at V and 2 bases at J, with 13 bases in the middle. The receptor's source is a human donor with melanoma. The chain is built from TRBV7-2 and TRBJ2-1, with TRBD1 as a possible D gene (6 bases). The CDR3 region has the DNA TGTGCCAGCAGCTTACAATCACAGGGCACCTACAATGAGCAGTTCTTC. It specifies CASSLQSQGTYNEQFF.